Listed here are 23 T cell receptor beta chains from one sample, sequenced in a study of beta chain features in type 1 diabetes. The study reverse transcribed the entire isolated RNA, so it sequenced expressed TCRB transcripts. Clones were sequenced by immunoSEQ multiplex PCR, and TCRdb holds only the in-frame ones, with some missing. Found here are about 210,000 clones, roughly a tenth of them singletons; the top ten hold over 1%. Specimen: central memory CD4+ T cells from blood. These receptors were obtained from a man younger than 30 in good health.

The V and J genes are TRBV5-1 and TRBJ2-3; D gene unclear. This CDR3 has 14 amino acids. CDR1 is SGHRS, CDR2 YFSETQ, per germline. Trimming cost V 4 bases and J 0 bases, with 9 bases left between them. CDR3 amino acids: CASSPVDSTDTQYF. Here the CDR3 DNA reads TGCGCCAGCAGCCCCGTGGACAGCACAGATACGCAGTATTTT.

The V call is TRBV30, the J call TRBJ1-5, with 10 nucleotides matching TRBD1. V lost 5 bases, J lost 6 bases, and 7 bases stayed unmatched. This CDR3 is built from 14 residues. In germline, CDR1 is GTSNPN, CDR2 SVGIG (reference sequence). CDR3 sequence reads: CAWYLRDRGQPQHF. In DNA, the CDR3 is TGTGCCTGGTACTTGAGGGACAGGGGTCAGCCCCAGCATTTT.

The chain couples TRBV11-2 to TRBJ2-5; D is unclear. This CDR3 region has 15 residues. Germline values: CDR1 SGHAT, CDR2 FQNNGV. Trimming left V 2 bases short and J 1 base short, with 11 bases between. As DNA, the CDR3 is TGTGCCAGCAGCTTACCGTCCAGCCTCCAAGAGACCCAGTACTTC. As protein: CASSLPSSLQETQYF.

Of note for this clone: Given a far larger clone just one base away, this is likely a sequencing read error. At the DNA level, this CDR3 is encoded by other sequences in the same sample as well. CDR3 in DNA: TGTGCCAGCAGCCTAGCCCAGGTAGCATCCTACAATGAGCAGTTCTTC. Protein sequence: CASSLAQVASYNEQFF. This chain joins TRBV7-2 and TRBJ2-1; D is possibly TRBD2 (5 bases). CDR3 length: 16 residues. Germline V gives CDR1 SGHTA, CDR2 FQGNSA.

This chain joins TRBV6-5 and TRBJ2-1; weak D call: TRBD1 (6 bases). The CDR3 is 12 residues long. Germline V gene sequence: CDR1 MNHEY, CDR2 SVGAGI. Trimming removed 5 bases from V and 5 bases from J, with 7 bases in between. The CDR3 protein is CASSDRNNEQFF. The DNA of the CDR3 is TGTGCCAGCAGTGACAGGAACAATGAGCAGTTCTTC.

The CDR3 loop is CASSSPASGRYEQYF. CDR3 nucleotides: TGTGCCAGCAGTTCACCGGCTAGCGGGAGGTACGAGCAGTACTTC. This chain uses TRBV28 with TRBJ2-7; 11 nucleotides line up with TRBD2. The CDR3 has 15 residues. J was trimmed by 4 bases and V by 4 bases; bases with no gene match: 6. CDR1 is MDHEN and CDR2 is SYDVKM in the germline V gene.

This clone was found a few times. The CDR3: CASSRDRAQETQYF. In DNA form, the CDR3 reads TGCGCCAGCAGCCGGGACAGGGCCCAAGAGACCCAGTACTTC. This rearrangement joins TRBV4-3 to TRBJ2-5; 9 bases match TRBD1. In germline, CDR1 is LGHNA, CDR2 YSLEER. Trimming removed 4 bases from V and 1 base from J; junction bases left unmatched: 1. CDR3 length: 14 residues.

This clone was observed a few times. V gene TRBV7-2 combines with J gene TRBJ2-1, with D perhaps matching TRBD2 (6 bases). The CDR3 totals 18 residues. V was cut by 5 bases and J by 2 bases, with 22 bases left in between. Per the germline V gene, CDR1 is SGHTA and CDR2 is FQGNSA. The CDR3 DNA follows: TGTGCCAGCAGCGCGTCCCTATATATCGGCGGGACCTACAATGAGCAGTTCTTC. Protein: CASSASLYIGGTYNEQFF. Full variable domain (missing parts from reference TRBV7-2 and TRBJ2-1): GAGVSQSPSNKVTEKGKDVELRCDPISGHTALYWYRQSLGQGLEFLIYFQGNSAPDKSGLPSDRFSAERTGGSVSTLTIQRTQQEDSAVYLCASSASLYIGGTYNEQFFGPGTRLTVL.

The J gene is TRBJ2-2, the V gene TRBV7-9; possible D gene TRBD2, 5 bases. The CDR3 loop spans 14 amino acids. V was cut by 7 bases and J by 6 bases, with 15 bases left in between. Germline V gene lookup returns CDR1 SEHNR and CDR2 FQNEAQ (reference sequence). CDR3 in amino acids: CASIATGNAGELFF. The DNA for the CDR3 is TGTGCCAGCATCGCTACGGGGAATGCCGGGGAGCTGTTTTTT.

V is TRBV10-3 and J is TRBJ1-1; no firm D call. Trimming stripped 3 bases from V and 0 bases from J, with 8 bases between. This CDR3 has 14 residues. Germline V CDR1 and CDR2: ENHRY, SYGVKD. In nucleotides, the CDR3 is TGTGCCATCAGTGATGGGGTCATGAACACTGAAGCTTTCTTT. This gives the protein CAISDGVMNTEAFF.

This rearrangement joins TRBV30 to TRBJ2-1; D uncertain. Germline CDR1 is GTSNPN and CDR2 is SVGIG (reference sequence). This CDR3 spans 14 amino acids. V lost 5 bases, J lost 4 bases, and 15 bases lay in between. The CDR3 here is CAWQRSASYNEQFF. In DNA form, the CDR3 reads TGTGCCTGGCAGAGGAGCGCCTCTTACAATGAGCAGTTCTTC. The full variable domain, with the rest looked up from reference TRBV30 and TRBJ2-1, is SQTIHQWPATLVQPVGSPLSLECTVEGTSNPNLYWYRQAAGRGLQLLFYSVGIGQISSEVPQNLSASRPQDRQFILSSKKLLLSDSGFYLCAWQRSASYNEQFFGPGTRLTVL.

The gene calls are TRBV28 and TRBJ2-1; D not certain. The CDR3 totals 17 residues. CDR1 is MDHEN, CDR2 SYDVKM, per germline. V lost 5 bases and J lost 3, with 20 bases in between. Here the CDR3 reads CASSPRLETSYYNEQFF. The DNA of the CDR3 is TGTGCCAGCAGTCCCCGCCTGGAGACGTCGTACTACAATGAGCAGTTCTTC.

This clone was seen more than once but under ten times. The chain is built from TRBV5-4 and TRBJ2-7, with 10 bases lining up with TRBD1. Trimming cost V 4 bases and J 6 bases; bases outside gene matches: 4. The length of the CDR3 is 13 residues. Germline-derived CDR1 and CDR2 are SGHNT and YYREEE (reference sequence). CDR3 nucleotides: TGTGCCAGCAGCCACCGGGACAGGGGCGAGCAGTACTTC. This encodes CASSHRDRGEQYF.

Only a few counts were recorded for this clone. The chain carries TRBV4-1 and TRBJ2-3; 7 bases map to TRBD2. In germline, CDR1 is MGHRA, CDR2 YSYEKL. V shed 3 bases and J 2 bases; nucleotides not matched to a gene: 2. This CDR3 has 14 residues. Here the CDR3 DNA reads TGCGCCAGCAGCCAGAGCGGGGACACAGATACGCAGTATTTT. Amino acid sequence: CASSQSGDTDTQYF.

This clone was counted between two and nine times. The chain links TRBV14 to TRBJ2-7; perhaps D is TRBD1 or TRBD2 (5 bases each). V was shortened by 1 base and J by 8 bases, with 18 bases between the two germline ends. The CDR3 consists of 15 residues. Germline CDR1 and CDR2: SGHDN and FVKESK. The CDR3 nucleotides read TGTGCCAGCAGCCAAGTCCGGGGACCGGCAAGTAAGCAGTACTTC. Translating gives CASSQVRGPASKQYF.

The chain couples TRBV18 to TRBJ1-1, with D uncertain. With 6 bases removed from V and 2 bases from J, the gap between germline ends came to 10 bases. Germline CDR1 and CDR2: KGHSH and LQKENI. The CDR3 is 13 amino acids. CDR3 loop: CASSQQSNTEAFF. The CDR3 coding sequence is TGTGCCAGCTCCCAACAGAGCAACACTGAAGCTTTCTTT.

This chain connects TRBV4-3 to TRBJ2-5, with TRBD1 matching over 8 bases. The length of the CDR3 is 17 residues. Germline CDR1 and CDR2: LGHNA and YSLEER. J gave up 6 bases and V 0 bases, and 12 bases lay outside the gene matches. CDR3 region: CASSQENPGQGTQTQYF. CDR3 DNA: TGCGCCAGCAGCCAAGAAAATCCTGGACAGGGAACTCAGACCCAGTACTTC.

This clone showed up just a few times. This chain uses TRBV19 with TRBJ2-1, with TRBD2 identical over 10 bases. The germline V gene encodes CDR1 LNHDA and CDR2 SQIVND (reference sequence). With 1 base clipped from V and 4 bases from J, the junction kept 4 bases outside the gene matches. This CDR3 is built from 16 residues. In nucleotides, the CDR3 is TGTGCCAGTAGTATAGTTGAAGCGGGAGGGTACAATGAGCAGTTCTTC. This gives the protein CASSIVEAGGYNEQFF.

The chain has TRBV7-2 and TRBJ2-4; the match to TRBD1 covers 7 bases. V gave up 3 bases and J gave up 0 bases; unmatched junction bases: 11. CDR1 is SGHTA, CDR2 FQGNSA, per germline. The CDR3 has 18 residues. The CDR3 reads CASSFSPTGERAKNIQYF. For the CDR3, the DNA is TGTGCCAGCAGCTTTTCTCCAACAGGGGAACGAGCCAAAAACATTCAGTACTTC.

This clone was observed a few times. The V call is TRBV6-5, the J call TRBJ2-5, with TRBD1 identical over 7 bases. There are 15 residues in the CDR3. Trimming at V came to 5 bases and at J to 0 bases, leaving 6 bases not matched to a gene. Germline V gene data show CDR1 as MNHEY and CDR2 as SVGAGI. The CDR3 loop is CASSPTGAHQETQYF. CDR3 sequence (DNA): TGTGCCAGCAGTCCCACAGGGGCCCACCAAGAGACCCAGTACTTC.

The chain recombines TRBV9 with TRBJ2-3; D is undetermined. Germline V CDR1 and CDR2: SGDLS, YYNGEE. The CDR3 spans 15 residues. The V end was cut by 0 bases, the J end by 4 bases, with 12 bases between. Written as DNA, the CDR3 is TGTGCCAGCAGCGTAGGTCCGAGGTCAGCAGATACGCAGTATTTT. This translates into CASSVGPRSADTQYF.

The genes are TRBV12-5 and TRBJ2-5; D is unresolved. The germline V gene encodes CDR1 LGHNT and CDR2 FRNRAP. The CDR3 length is 13 residues. The germline V and J ends were trimmed by 1 base and 13 bases, with 16 bases remaining between them. This CDR3 is CASGLGLDHSGYF. DNA of the CDR3: TGTGCTAGTGGTTTGGGCCTGGACCACTCGGGGTACTTC.

This clone was counted only a few times. The V gene is TRBV15, the J gene TRBJ2-1; 16 nucleotides match TRBD2. J lost 8 bases, V lost 0 bases, and 10 bases had no gene match. Germline lookup yields CDR1 LNHNV and CDR2 YYDKDF (reference sequence). The CDR3 spans 19 residues. The CDR3 here is CATSRDSPGLAGGGDEQFF. The CDR3 DNA reads as TGTGCCACCAGCAGAGATTCCCCGGGACTAGCGGGAGGGGGGGATGAGCAGTTCTTC. The full variable domain, with the rest looked up from reference TRBV15 and TRBJ2-1, is DAMVIQNPRYQVTQFGKPVTLSCSQTLNHNVMYWYQQKSSQAPKLLFHYYDKDFNNEADTPDNFQSRRPNTSFCFLDIRSPGLGDTAMYLCATSRDSPGLAGGGDEQFFGPGTRLTVL.